This T cell receptor (beta chain) was found in a study of blood T cell repertoires in COVID-19. For the study at large: Whether acute or convalescent, the COVID-19 samples came from the United States, Italy and Spain.

V was clipped by 0 bases and J by 2 bases, with 11 bases between them. The CDR3 length is 15 residues. The germline CDR1 and CDR2 sequences are SGHAT and FQNNGV. This clone showed up just once. The protocol was immunoSEQ multiplex PCR, while the TCRdb copy is restricted to in-frame clones and leaves out a portion. Of approximately 160,000 clones in the sample, 93% are singletons; the top ten hold around 2%. This clonotype originated in a woman aged 55-69 years with COVID-19, enrolled during active disease. The genes are TRBV11-2 and TRBJ2-7; TRBD1 is a possible D gene (5 bases). Sequenced: peripheral blood. The CDR3 is CASSLERTSTYEQYF. CDR3 in DNA: TGTGCCAGCAGCTTAGAAAGGACAAGCACCTACGAGCAGTACTTC.